The 8 T cell receptor beta chains below all came from one sample that was sequenced in a study of blood T cell repertoires in COVID-19. The table came from immunoSEQ multiplex PCR; TCRdb's copy has only in-frame clones and leaves some out. The profile shows a few hundred thousand clones, approximately 87% of them singletons. The sequencing sample was made of peripheral blood. All receptors come from a woman aged 25-40 years with COVID-19, enrolled during active disease.

The chain has TRBV7-2 and TRBJ1-1; 9 nucleotides line up with TRBD1. Germline trimming cut 7 bases from V and 4 bases from J; bases unmatched to any gene: 13. The CDR3 is 16 residues long. Looked up from germline, CDR1 is SGHTA and CDR2 is FQGNSA. In DNA form, the CDR3 reads TGTGCCAGCATAAATATTGGGACAGGGAGGAGCACTGAAGCTTTCTTT. As protein: CASINIGTGRSTEAFF.

This clone appeared a single time. The chain links TRBV2 to TRBJ1-1; D unresolved. Germline V gives CDR1 SNHLY, CDR2 FYNNEI. This CDR3 has 16 amino acids. Trimming cost V 0 bases and J 0 bases, with 11 bases left between them. CDR3 amino acids: CASSEAWANLNTEAFF. The CDR3 nucleotides are TGTGCCAGCAGTGAAGCGTGGGCCAACCTGAACACTGAAGCTTTCTTT.

The V call is TRBV10-3, the J call TRBJ2-3; tentative D call: TRBD2 (6 bases). The CDR3 length is 14 residues. CDR1 and CDR2 (germline): ENHRY, SYGVKD. V dropped 3 bases and J dropped 6 bases, with 13 bases sitting between them. The CDR3 here is CAISDETSMDTQYF. CDR3 coding DNA: TGTGCCATCAGTGATGAAACTAGCATGGATACGCAGTATTTT.

V is TRBV18 and J is TRBJ1-5; TRBD1 matches 7 bases. The germline V gene encodes CDR1 KGHSH and CDR2 LQKENI. CDR3 length equals 15 residues. J was trimmed by 6 bases and V by 3 bases; bases with no gene match: 8. The DNA for the CDR3 is TGTGCCAGCTCACCCTGGGACAGAACTCCTCAGCCCCAGCATTTT. This encodes CASSPWDRTPQPQHF.

About this clone itself: Within the sample, other DNA sequences also encode this same CDR3. This sequence joins TRBV5-1 and TRBJ1-4; 7 bases align to TRBD1. The CDR3 runs to 15 residues. The J segment lost 0 bases and the V segment lost 3 bases, leaving 2 bases of the junction unmatched. In germline, CDR1 is SGHRS, CDR2 YFSETQ. CDR3 in DNA: TGCGCCAGCAGCTCGGGACAGCCAACTAATGAAAAACTGTTTTTT. This codes for CASSSGQPTNEKLFF.

CDR3 sequence (DNA): TGTGCCAGCAGCGATCCCAACAGGTTCGAAGGCTACACCTTC. Its translation: CASSDPNRFEGYTF. This chain uses TRBV9 with TRBJ1-2, with D possibly TRBD1 on 5 matching bases. V was trimmed by 3 bases and J by 8 bases, leaving 17 bases between them. The CDR3 has 14 amino acids. Germline CDR1 and CDR2: SGDLS and YYNGEE.

The chain uses TRBV6-4 and TRBJ2-5; D gene uncertain. In germline, CDR1 is MRHNA, CDR2 SNTAGT. The CDR3 has 13 amino acids. Deletions cut 4 bases from V and 1 base from J, with 7 bases between. The CDR3 spells CASSANRQETQYF. For the CDR3, the DNA is TGTGCCAGCAGTGCTAACCGCCAAGAGACCCAGTACTTC.

The chain is built from TRBV19 and TRBJ1-5, with 9 bases that match TRBD1. The V segment lost 7 bases and the J segment 6 bases; nucleotides outside the gene matches: 10. CDR1 is LNHDA, CDR2 SQIVND, per germline (reference sequence). The CDR3 consists of 15 residues. CDR3 in DNA: TGTGCCAGTAAGGAGGGGACAGGGAAGGTTCAGCCCCAGCATTTT. Protein sequence: CASKEGTGKVQPQHF. Variable domain in full (rest from reference TRBV19 and TRBJ1-5): DGGITQSPKYLFRKEGQNVTLSCEQNLNHDAMYWYRQDPGQGLRLIYYSQIVNDFQKGDIAEGYSVSREKKESFPLTVTSAQKNPTAFYLCASKEGTGKVQPQHFGDGTRLSIL.